These 19 T cell receptor beta chains came from one sample sequenced in a study of shared clonotypes between healthy human individuals. Some clones are missing from TCRdb's copy, which holds only in-frame ones; the method was immunoSEQ multiplex PCR. The sample contains 730,000 or so clones, roughly 70% of which appear only once. Sequencing was done on a sample of memory CD4+ T cells sorted from blood. The sample's subset: CD45RA-negative fraction. Receptors originate from a woman in her 30s in good health.

The chain is built from TRBV5-1 and TRBJ2-3; 7 bases align to TRBD1. CDR3 length equals 14 residues. Trimming took 6 bases from V and 2 from J; bases not matched to a gene: 6. Germline values: CDR1 SGHRS, CDR2 YFSETQ. In nucleotides, the CDR3 is TGCGCCAGCACCCCCGGGACAGCCACAGATACGCAGTATTTT. It yields the protein CASTPGTATDTQYF.

The rearrangement joins TRBV5-1 to TRBJ2-7; no definite D call. This CDR3 spans 14 amino acids. Trimming removed 2 bases at V and 0 bases at J, with 9 bases between. Germline loops: CDR1 SGHRS, CDR2 YFSETQ. The CDR3 loop is CASSFYISSYEQYF. Here the CDR3 DNA reads TGCGCCAGCAGCTTTTATATCTCCTCCTACGAGCAGTACTTC.

This clone was counted a few times. J is TRBJ2-2 and V is TRBV6-4; TRBD1 matches at 7 bases. V was pared by 2 bases and J by 7 bases, with 1 base of the junction left unmatched. This CDR3 is built from 13 residues. Germline V gives CDR1 MRHNA, CDR2 SNTAGT. The CDR3 DNA sequence: TGTGCCAGCAGTGACAGGGGGCACGGGGAGCTGTTTTTT. This sequence encodes CASSDRGHGELFF.

The rearrangement joins TRBV6-6 to TRBJ1-5, with 10 bases fitting TRBD1. From germline, CDR1 is MNHNY and CDR2 SVGAGI (reference sequence). J was trimmed by 9 bases and V by 8 bases; bases with no gene match: 10. This CDR3 is built from 14 residues. The CDR3 DNA sequence: TGTGCCAGCGGGGACAGGGGAGGGGACACGCCCCAGCATTTT. Translated: CASGDRGGDTPQHF.

The chain combines TRBV18 with TRBJ1-5; D not resolved. The V and J ends lost 0 bases and 5 bases respectively, with 2 bases between them. The CDR3 extends over 12 amino acids. Germline V gives CDR1 KGHSH, CDR2 LQKENI. The CDR3 reads CASSPPDQPQHF. Written as DNA, the CDR3 is TGTGCCAGCTCACCACCGGATCAGCCCCAGCATTTT.

V usage is TRBV6-1 and J usage is TRBJ2-7; TRBD2 agrees at 11 bases. V trimming: 5 bases; J trimming: 12 bases; junction bases outside the gene matches: 12. The CDR3 has 14 residues. CDR1 is MNHNS, CDR2 SASEGT, per germline. CDR3 DNA: TGTGCCAGCAGTCCGGGACTAGCGGAGCGGGTAGGGTACTTC. As protein: CASSPGLAERVGYF.

On this clone itself: Other DNA sequences in the sample encode the same CDR3. V is TRBV5-1 and J is TRBJ2-1; D call uncertain. Trimming removed 0 bases from V and 5 bases from J, with 6 bases in between. Germline V gene lookup returns CDR1 SGHRS and CDR2 YFSETQ. The CDR3 sequence is 13 residues long. CDR3 region: CASSLGWNNEQFF. The CDR3 DNA is TGCGCCAGCAGCTTGGGGTGGAACAATGAGCAGTTCTTC.

The chain uses TRBV7-8 and TRBJ2-7; TRBD1 matches at 11 bases. The V gene's germline CDR1 is SGHVS and CDR2 FQNEAQ. This CDR3 comprises 15 residues. Losses at the gene ends were 1 base for V and 2 bases for J; bases not matched to a gene: 1. CDR3 bases: TGTGCCAGCAGCTTAGAGGGACAGGGGGCCTACGAGCAGTACTTC. Protein sequence: CASSLEGQGAYEQYF.

The chain uses TRBV28 and TRBJ1-4, with D possibly being TRBD1 (5 bases). The CDR3 totals 15 residues. With 6 bases removed from V and 7 bases from J, the gap between germline ends came to 18 bases. Germline V gives CDR1 MDHEN, CDR2 SYDVKM. In DNA, the CDR3 is TGTGCCAGCAGGACACTTGGAAAAGGGGCTGAAAAACTGTTTTTT. The encoded protein is CASRTLGKGAEKLFF.

This rearrangement joins TRBV28 to TRBJ2-7; 8 bases line up with TRBD2. V dropped 5 bases and J dropped 5; count of bases not matched to a gene: 8. In germline, CDR1 is MDHEN, CDR2 SYDVKM. The length of the CDR3 is 14 residues. CDR3: CASSTGTSIHEQYF. CDR3 nucleotides: TGTGCCAGCAGTACCGGGACTAGTATCCACGAGCAGTACTTC.

CDR3 region: CASSITGGLNEQFF. The DNA for the CDR3 is TGTGCCAGTAGTATCACGGGAGGCCTGAATGAGCAGTTCTTC. V gene TRBV19 combines with J gene TRBJ2-1; 7 nucleotides agree with TRBD2. The CDR3 runs to 14 residues. CDR1 and CDR2 from the germline V gene are LNHDA and SQIVND (reference sequence). With 3 bases clipped from V and 7 bases from J, the junction kept 6 bases outside the gene matches.

Only one count was recorded for this clone. The CDR3, as DNA: TGTGCCAGCAGCTTAGGGGGACAGGACAATCAGCCCCAGCATTTT. Translated: CASSLGGQDNQPQHF. V is TRBV11-2 and J is TRBJ1-5, with 8 nucleotides matching TRBD1. Germline assignment: CDR1 SGHAT and CDR2 FQNNGV. J gave up 3 bases and V 1 base, and 2 bases lay outside the gene matches. This CDR3 comprises 15 residues.

This chain connects TRBV5-1 to TRBJ2-2; TRBD1 agrees at 7 bases. Germline-derived CDR1 and CDR2 are SGHRS and YFSETQ. The V and J ends lost 1 base and 5 bases, in that order; junction bases with no gene match: 5. CDR3 length: 15 residues. CDR3 protein: CASSLTGAVTGELFF. The CDR3 nucleotides are TGCGCCAGCAGCTTGACAGGGGCGGTGACCGGGGAGCTGTTTTTT.

J is TRBJ1-1 and V is TRBV27; D gene uncertain. Deletions cut 10 bases from V and 0 bases from J, with 15 bases between. This CDR3 is 14 amino acids long. In germline, CDR1 is MNHEY, CDR2 SMNVEV (reference sequence). For the CDR3, the DNA is TGTGCCACCCTAGGGAGAGGGATGAACACTGAAGCTTTCTTT. This encodes CATLGRGMNTEAFF.

The chain uses TRBV7-9 and TRBJ1-1; 7 bases are a match to TRBD1. V was clipped by 5 bases and J by 4 bases; unmatched bases: 10. The CDR3 totals 15 residues. Germline V gene lookup returns CDR1 SEHNR and CDR2 FQNEAQ (reference sequence). The CDR3 DNA follows: TGTGCCAGCAGCGCTCTACAGGGGAAGGGCACTGAAGCTTTCTTT. Amino acids: CASSALQGKGTEAFF.

The CDR3 region has the DNA TGTGCCAGCAGCAGGGACAGTGTCTACGAGCAGTACTTC. Residues: CASSRDSVYEQYF. The chain links TRBV2 to TRBJ2-7, with 7 bases matching TRBD1. The V and J ends lost 6 bases and 3 bases, in that order; junction bases with no gene match: 5. The V gene's germline CDR1 is SNHLY and CDR2 FYNNEI. There are 13 residues in the CDR3.

A few counts support this clone. The rearrangement joins TRBV5-1 to TRBJ2-5, with D unclear. Germline V gives CDR1 SGHRS, CDR2 YFSETQ. This CDR3 region has 14 residues. V was cut by 4 bases and J by 5 bases, with 15 bases left in between. The CDR3 loop is CASSRAPWDETQYF. CDR3 sequence (DNA): TGCGCCAGCAGCAGGGCCCCCTGGGATGAGACCCAGTACTTC.

The chain links TRBV9 to TRBJ1-4; D unclear. The CDR3 runs to 16 residues. V was clipped by 4 bases and J by 7 bases, with 20 bases between them. Germline CDR1 SGDLS, CDR2 YYNGEE. CDR3 sequence (DNA): TGTGCCAGCAGCCCACCGGGGAGCGGGGTTGGTGAAAAACTGTTTTTT. It codes for CASSPPGSGVGEKLFF.

This clone showed up just a few times. This sequence joins TRBV30 and TRBJ2-1, with D perhaps TRBD1 (6 bases). CDR1 and CDR2 (germline): GTSNPN, SVGIG (reference sequence). The V and J ends lost 2 bases and 2 bases respectively, with 10 bases between them. This CDR3 region has 14 residues. The DNA for the CDR3 is TGTGCCTGGAGTACAGGGACGGCCTACAATGAGCAGTTCTTC. It yields the protein CAWSTGTAYNEQFF.